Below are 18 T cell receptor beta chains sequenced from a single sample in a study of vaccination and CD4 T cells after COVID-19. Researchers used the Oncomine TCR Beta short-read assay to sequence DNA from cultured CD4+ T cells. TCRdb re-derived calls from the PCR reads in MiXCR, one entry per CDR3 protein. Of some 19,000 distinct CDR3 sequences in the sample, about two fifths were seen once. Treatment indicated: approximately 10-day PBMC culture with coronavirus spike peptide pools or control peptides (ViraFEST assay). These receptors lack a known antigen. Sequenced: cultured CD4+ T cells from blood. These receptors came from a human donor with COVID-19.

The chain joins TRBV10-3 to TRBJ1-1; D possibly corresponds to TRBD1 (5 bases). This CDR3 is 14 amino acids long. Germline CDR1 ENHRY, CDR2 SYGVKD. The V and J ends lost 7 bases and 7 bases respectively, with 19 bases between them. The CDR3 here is CAIIRDGVGGEAFF. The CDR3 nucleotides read TGTGCCATCATCCGCGATGGCGTCGGGGGTGAAGCTTTCTTT.

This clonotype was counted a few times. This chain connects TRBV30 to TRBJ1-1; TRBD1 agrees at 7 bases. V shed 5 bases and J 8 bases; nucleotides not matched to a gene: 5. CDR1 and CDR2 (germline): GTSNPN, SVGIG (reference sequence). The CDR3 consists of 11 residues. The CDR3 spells CAWEKDREAFF. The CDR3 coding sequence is TGTGCCTGGGAGAAGGACAGGGAAGCTTTCTTT.

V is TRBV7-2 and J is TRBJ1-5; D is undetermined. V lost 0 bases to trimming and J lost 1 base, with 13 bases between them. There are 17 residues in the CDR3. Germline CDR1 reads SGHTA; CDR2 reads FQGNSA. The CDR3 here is CASSLASSALSNQPQHF. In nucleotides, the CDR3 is TGTGCCAGCAGCTTAGCATCTTCGGCATTGAGCAATCAGCCCCAGCATTTT.

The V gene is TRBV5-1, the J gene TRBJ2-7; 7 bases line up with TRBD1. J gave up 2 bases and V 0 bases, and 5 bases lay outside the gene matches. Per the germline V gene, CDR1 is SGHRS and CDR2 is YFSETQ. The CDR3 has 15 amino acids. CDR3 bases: TGCGCCAGCAGCTTGGGACAGGGAATAACCTACGAGCAGTACTTC. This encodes CASSLGQGITYEQYF.

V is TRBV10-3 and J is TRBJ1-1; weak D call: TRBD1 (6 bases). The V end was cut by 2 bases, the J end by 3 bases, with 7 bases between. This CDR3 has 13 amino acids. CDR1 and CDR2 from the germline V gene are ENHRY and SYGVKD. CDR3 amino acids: CAISEGQYTEAFF. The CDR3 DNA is TGTGCCATCAGTGAGGGACAGTACACTGAAGCTTTCTTT.

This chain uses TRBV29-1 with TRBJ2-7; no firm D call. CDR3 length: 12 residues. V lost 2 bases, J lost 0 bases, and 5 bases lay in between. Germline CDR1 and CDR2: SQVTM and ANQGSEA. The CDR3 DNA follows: TGCAGCGTTGAATCTGACTCCTACGAGCAGTACTTC. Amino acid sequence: CSVESDSYEQYF.

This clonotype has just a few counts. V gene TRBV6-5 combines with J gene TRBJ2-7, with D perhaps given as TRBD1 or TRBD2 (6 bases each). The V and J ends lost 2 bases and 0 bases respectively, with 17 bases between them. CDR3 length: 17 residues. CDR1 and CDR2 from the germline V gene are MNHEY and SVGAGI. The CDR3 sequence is CASSYTWGAAGSYEQYF. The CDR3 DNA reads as TGTGCCAGCAGTTACACTTGGGGGGCCGCTGGCTCCTACGAGCAGTACTTC.

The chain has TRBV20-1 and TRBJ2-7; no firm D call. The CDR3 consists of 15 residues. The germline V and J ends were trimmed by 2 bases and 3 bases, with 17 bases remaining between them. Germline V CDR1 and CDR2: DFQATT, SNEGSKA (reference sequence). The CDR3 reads CSARKLDLTVYEQYF. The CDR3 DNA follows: TGCAGTGCTAGAAAATTGGACCTTACCGTCTACGAGCAGTACTTC.

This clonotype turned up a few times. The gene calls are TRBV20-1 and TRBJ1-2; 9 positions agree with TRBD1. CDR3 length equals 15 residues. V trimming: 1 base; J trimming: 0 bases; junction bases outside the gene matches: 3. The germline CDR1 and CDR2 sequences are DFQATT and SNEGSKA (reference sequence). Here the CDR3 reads CSARGGQGSNYGYTF. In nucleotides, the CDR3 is TGCAGTGCTAGAGGTGGACAGGGGTCTAACTATGGCTACACCTTC.

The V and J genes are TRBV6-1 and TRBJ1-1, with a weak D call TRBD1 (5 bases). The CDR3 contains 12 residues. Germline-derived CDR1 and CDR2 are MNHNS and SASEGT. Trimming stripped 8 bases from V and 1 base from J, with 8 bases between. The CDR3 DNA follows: TGTGCCAGCCCAGGACAGAACACTGAAGCTTTCTTT. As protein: CASPGQNTEAFF.

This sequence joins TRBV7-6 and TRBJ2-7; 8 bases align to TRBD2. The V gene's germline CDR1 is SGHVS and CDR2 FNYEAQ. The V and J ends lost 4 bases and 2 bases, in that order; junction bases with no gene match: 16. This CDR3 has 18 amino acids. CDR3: CASSSRIGGAGATYEQYF. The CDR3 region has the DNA TGTGCCAGCAGCTCCAGGATCGGGGGAGCGGGGGCAACCTACGAGCAGTACTTC.

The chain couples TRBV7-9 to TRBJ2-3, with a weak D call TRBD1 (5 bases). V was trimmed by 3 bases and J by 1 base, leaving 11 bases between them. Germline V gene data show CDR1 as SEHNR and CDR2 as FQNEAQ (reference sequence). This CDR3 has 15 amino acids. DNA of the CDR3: TGTGCCAGCAGCTTGGGTCAGGGTGGCACAGATACGCAGTATTTT. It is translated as CASSLGQGGTDTQYF.

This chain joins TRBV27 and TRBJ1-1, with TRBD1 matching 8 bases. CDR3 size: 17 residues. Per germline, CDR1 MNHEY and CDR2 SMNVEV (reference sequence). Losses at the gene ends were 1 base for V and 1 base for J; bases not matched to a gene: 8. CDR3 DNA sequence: TGTGCCAGCAGTTTATTCTCAGGGGGCAGGGGGAACACTGAAGCTTTCTTT. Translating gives CASSLFSGGRGNTEAFF.

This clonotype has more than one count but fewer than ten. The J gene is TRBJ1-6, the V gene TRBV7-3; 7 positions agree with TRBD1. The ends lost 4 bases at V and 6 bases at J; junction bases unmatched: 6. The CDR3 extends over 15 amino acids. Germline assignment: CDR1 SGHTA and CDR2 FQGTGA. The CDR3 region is CASSSSPGGNSPLHF. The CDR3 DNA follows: TGTGCCAGCAGCTCATCGCCAGGGGGTAATTCACCCCTCCACTTT.

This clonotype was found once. Here the CDR3 DNA reads TGTGCCAGCAGTTATACCAGGGGGCTTGAAAAACTGTTTTTT. Its translation is CASSYTRGLEKLFF. The V call is TRBV6-2 or TRBV6-3, the J call TRBJ1-4, with 8 bases identical to TRBD1. Trimming removed 3 bases from V and 7 bases from J; junction bases left unmatched: 4. In germline, CDR1 is MNHEY, CDR2 SVGEGT. The CDR3 is 14 amino acids.

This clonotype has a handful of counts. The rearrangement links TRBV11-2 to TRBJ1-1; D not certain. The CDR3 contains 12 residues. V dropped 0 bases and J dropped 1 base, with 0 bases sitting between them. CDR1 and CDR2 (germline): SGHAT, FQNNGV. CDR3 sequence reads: CASSLENTEAFF. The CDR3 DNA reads TGTGCCAGCAGCTTAGAGAACACTGAAGCTTTCTTT.

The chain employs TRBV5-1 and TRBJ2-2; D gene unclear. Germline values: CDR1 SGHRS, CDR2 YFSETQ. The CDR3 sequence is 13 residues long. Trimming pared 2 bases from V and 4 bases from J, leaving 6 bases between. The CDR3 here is CASSFMSTGELFF. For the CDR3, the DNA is TGCGCCAGCAGCTTTATGAGCACCGGGGAGCTGTTTTTT.

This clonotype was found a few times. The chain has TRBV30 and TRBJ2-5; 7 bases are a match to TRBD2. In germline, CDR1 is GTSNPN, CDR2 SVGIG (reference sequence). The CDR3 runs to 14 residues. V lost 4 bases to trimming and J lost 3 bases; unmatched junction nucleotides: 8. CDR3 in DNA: TGTGCCTGGACGCCCGGGGGGAGAGAAGAGACCCAGTACTTC. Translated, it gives CAWTPGGREETQYF.